Below, one TCR beta chain is given with its context. Its antigen remains unidentified. The protocol was immunoSEQ multiplex PCR, while the TCRdb copy is restricted to in-frame clones and leaves out a portion. The sample includes approximately 980,000 clones, 76% of them seen just once. In the CD4+ fraction, cells were divided into CD45RA+ naive and CD45RA-negative memory subsets. The sample originates from a study of shared clonotypes between healthy human individuals. As for the study in general: Researchers drew samples from a couple of women and a few men aged 18 to 49.

Overall study findings and caveats: Across a handful of donors, naive CD4 shared 4.5% to 6%, naive CD8 about 3.2%, memory CD4 less than 2.5%, memory CD8 0.35% to 0.5%. Memory subsets had estimated richness that was generally smaller than that of naive subsets.

CDR3 length equals 12 residues. V dropped 6 bases and J dropped 8 bases, with 10 bases sitting between them. Germline CDR1 is SNHLY and CDR2 is FYNNEI. Material: memory CD4+ T cells sorted from blood. As for subset: CD45RA-negative fraction. The clonotype originates from a man between 18 and 35 years old in good health. V usage is TRBV2 and J usage is TRBJ2-2; D ambiguous. In nucleotides, the CDR3 is TGTGCCAGCAGCCGAAATTGGGGGGAGCTGTTTTTT. It encodes CASSRNWGELFF.